The present T cell receptor beta chain was sequenced within a study of cytomegalovirus exposure and HLA in healthy donors. The wider study: In terms of ancestry, the Caucasian-associated cluster contained 75% to 85% of the approximately 400 genotyped donors.

Both 60 Vbeta primers and 13 Jbeta primers went into the PCR. Using immunoSEQ multiplex PCR, the repertoire was profiled, and TCRdb retains in-frame clones only, with some absent. The sample yields more than 150,000 clones, 75% to 85% seen once. V was cut by 2 bases and J by 11 bases, with 11 bases left in between. Per the germline V gene, CDR1 is DFQATT and CDR2 is SNEGSKA (reference sequence). The length of the CDR3 is 11 residues. Concerning this clone itself: Its target is unknown.

Findings of the study overall: Sequencing had likely introduced a cluster of highly shared sequence variants as an artifact.

Sequenced input: PBMCs. The chain combines TRBV20-1 with TRBJ2-3; D remains ambiguous. The sequence was collected from a woman younger than 45 in good health and CMV-seronegative. Here the CDR3 reads CSARTVMRQYF. The CDR3 DNA is TGCAGTGCTAGAACAGTCATGAGGCAGTATTTT.